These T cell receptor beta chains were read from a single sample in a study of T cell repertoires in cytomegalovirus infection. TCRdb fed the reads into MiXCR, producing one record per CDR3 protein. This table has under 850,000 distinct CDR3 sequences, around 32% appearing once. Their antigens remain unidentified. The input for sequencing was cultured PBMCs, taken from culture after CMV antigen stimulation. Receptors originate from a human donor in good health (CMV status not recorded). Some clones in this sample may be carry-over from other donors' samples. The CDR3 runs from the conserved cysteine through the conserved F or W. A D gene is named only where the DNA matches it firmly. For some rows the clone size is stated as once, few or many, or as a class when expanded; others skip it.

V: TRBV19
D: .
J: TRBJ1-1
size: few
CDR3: CASSRLRGTDEAFF
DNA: TGTGCCAGTAGTAGATTACGGGGGACGGATGAAGCTTTCTTT

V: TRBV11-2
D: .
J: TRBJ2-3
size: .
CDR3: CASSLVPGNAPQYF
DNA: TGTGCCAGCAGCTTAGTCCCTGGAAACGCTCCGCAGTATTTT

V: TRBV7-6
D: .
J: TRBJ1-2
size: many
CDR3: CASSLGIRDSSYTF
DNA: TGTGCCAGCAGCTTAGGTATCCGGGATTCTAGCTACACCTTC

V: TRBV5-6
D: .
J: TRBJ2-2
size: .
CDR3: CASSLSLGGRTGELFF
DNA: TGTGCCAGCAGCTTGAGCTTGGGGGGCCGGACCGGGGAGCTGTTTTTT

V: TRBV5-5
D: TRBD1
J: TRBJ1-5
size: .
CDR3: CASSSIPGQAYQPQHF
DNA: TGTGCCAGCAGCTCGATACCGGGACAGGCGTATCAGCCCCAGCATTTT

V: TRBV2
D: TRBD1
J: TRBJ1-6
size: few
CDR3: CASSNRGGSPLHF
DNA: TGTGCCAGCAGTAACAGGGGTGGTTCACCCCTCCACTTT

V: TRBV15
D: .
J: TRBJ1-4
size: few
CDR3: CATSRTVATNEKLFF
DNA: TGTGCCACCAGCAGAACGGTGGCAACTAATGAAAAACTGTTTTTT

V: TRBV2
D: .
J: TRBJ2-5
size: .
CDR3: CASSEERGAQETQYF
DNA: TGTGCCAGCAGTGAGGAGAGGGGGGCCCAAGAGACCCAGTACTTC

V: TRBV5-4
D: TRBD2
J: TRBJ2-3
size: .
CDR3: CASSSPTSGRYTDTQYF
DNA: TGTGCCAGCAGTTCCCCGACTAGCGGGAGGTACACAGATACGCAGTATTTT

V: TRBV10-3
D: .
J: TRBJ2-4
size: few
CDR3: CASRKPSINIQYF
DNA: TGTGCCAGCCGGAAGCCTTCGATAAACATTCAGTACTTC

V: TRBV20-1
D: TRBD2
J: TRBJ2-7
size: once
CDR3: CSARPKQTSGVGEQYF
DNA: TGCAGTGCTAGACCGAAACAGACTAGCGGGGTAGGCGAGCAGTACTTC

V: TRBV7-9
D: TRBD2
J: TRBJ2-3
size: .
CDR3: CASSLLAGEGDTQYF
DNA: TGTGCCAGCAGCTTACTAGCGGGAGAGGGAGATACGCAGTATTTT

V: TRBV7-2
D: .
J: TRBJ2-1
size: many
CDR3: CASSLSRDNEQFF
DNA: TGTGCCAGCAGCTTATCCAGGGACAATGAGCAGTTCTTC

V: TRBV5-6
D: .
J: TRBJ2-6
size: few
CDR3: CASTPTVDFRAPGANVLTF
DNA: TGTGCCAGCACCCCTACCGTGGATTTCAGGGCTCCCGGGGCCAACGTCCTGACTTTC

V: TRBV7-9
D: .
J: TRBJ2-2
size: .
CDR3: CASTRYGELFF
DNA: TGTGCCAGCACGCGATACGGGGAGCTGTTTTTT

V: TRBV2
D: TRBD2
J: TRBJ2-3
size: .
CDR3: CASRGALGTSGADTQYF
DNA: TGTGCCAGTAGGGGGGCCCTTGGGACTAGCGGTGCTGATACGCAGTATTTT

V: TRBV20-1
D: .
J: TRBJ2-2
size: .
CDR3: CSARGGHTGELFF
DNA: TGCAGTGCTAGGGGGGGGCACACCGGGGAGCTGTTTTTT

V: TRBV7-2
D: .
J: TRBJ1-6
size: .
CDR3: CASSPMGPYGNSPLHF
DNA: TGTGCCAGCAGCCCAATGGGGCCTTATGGGAACTCACCCCTCCACTTT

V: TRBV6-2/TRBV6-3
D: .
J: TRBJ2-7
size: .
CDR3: CASSYFSRDHYEQYF
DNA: TGTGCCAGCAGTTACTTCTCCAGGGACCACTACGAGCAGTACTTC

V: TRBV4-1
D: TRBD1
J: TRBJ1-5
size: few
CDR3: CASSQALTGGKPQHF
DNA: TGCGCCAGCAGCCAAGCATTGACAGGGGGTAAGCCCCAGCATTTT

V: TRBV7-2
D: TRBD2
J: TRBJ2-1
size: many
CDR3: CASSFPRGSGSYNEQFF
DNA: TGTGCCAGCAGCTTTCCCCGGGGAAGCGGGAGTTACAATGAGCAGTTCTTC

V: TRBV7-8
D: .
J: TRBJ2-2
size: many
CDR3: CASSDLGSDTMGELFF
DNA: TGTGCCAGCAGCGACCTTGGTAGCGACACCATGGGGGAGCTGTTTTTT

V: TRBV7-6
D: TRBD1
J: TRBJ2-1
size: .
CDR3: CASSLARDRRTYNEQFF
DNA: TGTGCCAGCAGCTTAGCTAGGGACAGGCGCACCTACAATGAGCAGTTCTTC

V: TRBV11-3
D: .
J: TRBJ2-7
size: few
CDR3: CASSLGPVYEQYF
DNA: TGTGCCAGCAGTCTAGGTCCAGTATACGAGCAGTACTTC

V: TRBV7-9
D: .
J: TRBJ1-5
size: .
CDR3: CASSADYQPQHF
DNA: TGTGCCAGCAGCGCCGATTATCAGCCCCAGCATTTT

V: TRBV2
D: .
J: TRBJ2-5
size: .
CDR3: CASTQGPETQYF
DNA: TGTGCCAGCACTCAGGGTCCGGAGACCCAGTACTTC

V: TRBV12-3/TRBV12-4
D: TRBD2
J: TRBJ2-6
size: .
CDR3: CASWGLAALSGANVLTF
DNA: TGTGCCAGCTGGGGACTAGCGGCACTCTCTGGGGCCAACGTCCTGACTTTC

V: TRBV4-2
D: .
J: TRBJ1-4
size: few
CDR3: CASSQDLGVNEKLFF
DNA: TGTGCCAGCAGCCAAGATTTAGGGGTAAATGAAAAACTGTTTTTT

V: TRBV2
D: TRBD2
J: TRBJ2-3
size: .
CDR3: CASSPLARADTQYF
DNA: TGTGCCAGCAGTCCACTAGCGCGGGCAGATACGCAGTATTTT